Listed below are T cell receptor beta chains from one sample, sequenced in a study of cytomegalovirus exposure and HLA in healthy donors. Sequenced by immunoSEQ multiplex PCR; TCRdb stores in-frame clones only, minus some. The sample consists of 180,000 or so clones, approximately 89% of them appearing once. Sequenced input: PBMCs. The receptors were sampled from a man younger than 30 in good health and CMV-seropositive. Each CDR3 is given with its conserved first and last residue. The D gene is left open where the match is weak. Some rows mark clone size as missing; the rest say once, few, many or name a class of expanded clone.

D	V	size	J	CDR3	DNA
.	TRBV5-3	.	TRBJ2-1	CARSGNQRVEQFF	TGTGCCAGAAGCGGTAATCAGAGGGTTGAGCAGTTCTTC
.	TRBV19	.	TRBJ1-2	CASSEFTGIVSYGYTF	TGTGCCAGTAGCGAATTCACAGGGATCGTTAGCTATGGCTACACCTTC
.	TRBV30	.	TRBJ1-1	CAWSAADRRNTEAFF	TGTGCCTGGAGTGCAGCTGACAGGAGGAACACTGAAGCTTTCTTT
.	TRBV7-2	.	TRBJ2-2	CASSYWTAGTGELFF	TGTGCCAGCAGCTACTGGACAGCTGGCACCGGGGAGCTGTTTTTT
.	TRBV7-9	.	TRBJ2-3	CASTQGVTDTQYF	TGTGCCAGCACCCAAGGGGTCACAGATACGCAGTATTTT
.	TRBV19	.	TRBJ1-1	CASSIGRRSEAFF	TGTGCCAGTAGTATAGGAAGAAGAAGTGAGGCTTTCTTT
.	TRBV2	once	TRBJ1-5	CASSPREHNQPQHF	TGTGCCAGCAGCCCCCGAGAGCACAATCAGCCCCAGCATTTT
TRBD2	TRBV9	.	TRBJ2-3	CASSVGKAGGLPTDTQYF	TGTGCCAGCAGCGTAGGAAAAGCGGGGGGACTCCCCACAGATACGCAGTATTTT
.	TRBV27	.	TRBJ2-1	CASSSAPTEERFF	TGTGCCAGCAGTTCTGCCCCGACGGAAGAGCGGTTCTTC
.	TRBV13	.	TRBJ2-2	CASSLDSHKNTGELFF	TGTGCCAGCAGCTTGGACAGTCATAAGAACACCGGGGAGCTGTTTTTT
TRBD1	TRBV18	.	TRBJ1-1	CASSVYLEGQVDTEAFF	TGTGCCAGCTCAGTCTACCTTGAGGGACAGGTGGACACTGAAGCTTTCTTT
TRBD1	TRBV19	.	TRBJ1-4	CASSTRQGQGYEKLFF	TGTGCCAGTAGTACCCGTCAGGGACAGGGATATGAAAAACTGTTTTTT
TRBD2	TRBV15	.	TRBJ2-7	CATSRGAGGLYEQYF	TGTGCCACCAGCAGGGGTGCGGGAGGGCTCTACGAGCAGTACTTC
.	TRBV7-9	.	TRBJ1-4	CASSLTGSNEKLFF	TGTGCCAGCAGCTTAACCGGTTCTAATGAAAAACTGTTTTTT
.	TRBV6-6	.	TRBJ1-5	CATLSGGNQPQHF	TGTGCCACCTTGTCAGGGGGCAATCAGCCCCAGCATTTT
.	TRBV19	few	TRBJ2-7	CASSIAEGAYEQYF	TGTGCCAGTAGTATCGCGGAAGGGGCCTACGAGCAGTACTTC
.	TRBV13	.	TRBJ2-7	CASSLGTATYEQYF	TGTGCCAGCAGCTTAGGGACAGCGACCTACGAGCAGTACTTC
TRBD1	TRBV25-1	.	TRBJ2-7	CASSEYPGQGGGEQYF	TGTGCCAGCAGTGAGTATCCGGGACAGGGTGGCGGCGAGCAGTACTTC
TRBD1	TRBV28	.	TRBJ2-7	CASRTGGYEQYF	TGTGCCAGTAGGACAGGGGGCTACGAGCAGTACTTC
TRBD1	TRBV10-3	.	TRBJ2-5	CAISDPDRPKWAQYF	TGTGCCATCAGTGACCCGGACAGGCCCAAGTGGGCCCAGTACTTC
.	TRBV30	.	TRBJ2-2	CACWGVTGELFF	TGTGCCTGCTGGGGGGTCACCGGGGAGCTGTTTTTT
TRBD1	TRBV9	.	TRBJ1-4	CASSVYGTGDEKLFF	TGTGCCAGCAGCGTATACGGGACAGGGGATGAAAAACTGTTTTTT
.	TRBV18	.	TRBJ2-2	CASSPRSGRGAGELFF	TGTGCCAGCTCACCGCGGTCGGGCAGGGGCGCCGGGGAGCTGTTTTTT
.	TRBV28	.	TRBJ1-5	CASSSPRDGRNQPQHF	TGTGCCAGCAGCTCCCCCCGGGACGGGAGGAATCAGCCCCAGCATTTT
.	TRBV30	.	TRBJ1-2	CAWRGGDNPNYGYTF	TGTGCCTGGAGAGGGGGGGACAATCCCAACTATGGCTACACCTTC
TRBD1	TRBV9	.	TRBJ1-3	CASSPGQTSGNTIYF	TGTGCCAGCAGCCCGGGACAGACCTCTGGAAACACCATATATTTT
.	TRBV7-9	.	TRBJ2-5	CASSPAGSSLTQYF	TGTGCCAGCAGCCCCGCGGGGTCCTCCCTGACCCAGTACTTC
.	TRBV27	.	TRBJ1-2	CASSFGGVGYGYTF	TGTGCCAGCAGTTTTGGAGGGGTAGGCTATGGCTACACCTTC
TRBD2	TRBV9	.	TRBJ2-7	CASSVGLAEYYEQYF	TGTGCCAGCAGCGTGGGACTAGCGGAATACTACGAGCAGTACTTC
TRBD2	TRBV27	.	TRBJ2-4	CASSAIAGGHKNIQYF	TGTGCCAGCAGTGCCATAGCGGGAGGGCACAAAAACATTCAGTACTTC
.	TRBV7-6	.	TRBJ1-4	CASSFGPGNEKLFF	TGTGCCAGCAGCTTTGGGCCCGGGAACGAAAAACTGTTTTTT
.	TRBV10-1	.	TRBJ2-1	CASSDPTGLLNEQFF	TGCGCCAGCAGTGACCCAACGGGACTTCTCAATGAGCAGTTCTTC
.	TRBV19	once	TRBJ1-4	CASSRPGVYEKLFF	TGTGCCAGTAGTCGTCCAGGGGTATATGAAAAACTGTTTTTT
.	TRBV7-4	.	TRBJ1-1	CASSPRTEAFF	TGTGCCAGCAGCCCACGGACAGAAGCTTTCTTT
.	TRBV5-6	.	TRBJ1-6	CASSPPGLTGIGSPLHF	TGTGCCAGCAGCCCCCCGGGGTTGACAGGTATCGGTTCACCCCTCCACTTT
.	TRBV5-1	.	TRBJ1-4	CASSLEQGESEKLFF	TGCGCCAGCAGCTTGGAACAGGGTGAAAGCGAAAAACTGTTTTTT
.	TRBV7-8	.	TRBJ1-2	CASSPSPWSGYVGYTF	TGTGCCAGCAGCCCTTCCCCGTGGTCCGGGTATGTTGGCTACACCTTC
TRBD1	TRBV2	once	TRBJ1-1	CAGQPRQGAGLNTEAFF	TGTGCCGGTCAACCCCGACAGGGGGCGGGTTTGAACACTGAAGCTTTCTTT
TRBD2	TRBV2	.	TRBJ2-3	CASSDNGGGPRTDTQYF	TGTGCCAGCAGTGATAACGGCGGGGGGCCCCGCACAGATACGCAGTATTTT
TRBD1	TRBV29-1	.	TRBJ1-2	CSVHTGTGYGYTF	TGCAGCGTTCATACCGGGACAGGCTATGGCTACACCTTC
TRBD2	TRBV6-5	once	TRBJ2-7	CASRRGLAGIYEQYF	TGTGCCAGCAGACGGGGACTAGCGGGGATCTACGAGCAGTACTTC
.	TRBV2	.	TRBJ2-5	CASRQFQETQYF	TGTGCCAGCAGACAGTTCCAAGAGACCCAGTACTTC
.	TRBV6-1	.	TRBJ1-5	CASSEFNMNSNQPQHF	TGTGCCAGCAGTGAATTTAACATGAATAGCAATCAGCCCCAGCATTTT
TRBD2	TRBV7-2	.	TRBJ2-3	CASSLTAGGGDTQYF	TGTGCCAGCAGCTTAACAGCGGGGGGTGGAGATACGCAGTATTTT
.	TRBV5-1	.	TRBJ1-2	CASSLSAGAGYGYTF	TGCGCCAGCAGCTTGTCCGCAGGAGCGGGCTATGGCTACACCTTC
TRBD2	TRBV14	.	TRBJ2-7	CASSQGSGGSYEQYF	TGTGCCAGCAGCCAAGGGAGCGGGGGGTCCTACGAGCAGTACTTC
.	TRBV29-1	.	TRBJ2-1	CSVDGLSERASYNEQFF	TGCAGCGTTGATGGGTTGTCTGAGCGGGCATCCTACAATGAGCAGTTCTTC
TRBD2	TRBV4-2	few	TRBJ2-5	CASSQRTSGEETQYF	TGTGCCAGCAGCCAACGGACTAGCGGGGAAGAGACCCAGTACTTC
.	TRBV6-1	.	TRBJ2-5	CASLGIGGNQETQYF	TGTGCCTCCCTGGGGATCGGCGGGAACCAAGAGACCCAGTACTTC
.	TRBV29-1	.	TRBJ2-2	CSVPRRGNTGELFF	TGCAGCGTACCCCGTAGGGGCAACACCGGGGAGCTGTTTTTT